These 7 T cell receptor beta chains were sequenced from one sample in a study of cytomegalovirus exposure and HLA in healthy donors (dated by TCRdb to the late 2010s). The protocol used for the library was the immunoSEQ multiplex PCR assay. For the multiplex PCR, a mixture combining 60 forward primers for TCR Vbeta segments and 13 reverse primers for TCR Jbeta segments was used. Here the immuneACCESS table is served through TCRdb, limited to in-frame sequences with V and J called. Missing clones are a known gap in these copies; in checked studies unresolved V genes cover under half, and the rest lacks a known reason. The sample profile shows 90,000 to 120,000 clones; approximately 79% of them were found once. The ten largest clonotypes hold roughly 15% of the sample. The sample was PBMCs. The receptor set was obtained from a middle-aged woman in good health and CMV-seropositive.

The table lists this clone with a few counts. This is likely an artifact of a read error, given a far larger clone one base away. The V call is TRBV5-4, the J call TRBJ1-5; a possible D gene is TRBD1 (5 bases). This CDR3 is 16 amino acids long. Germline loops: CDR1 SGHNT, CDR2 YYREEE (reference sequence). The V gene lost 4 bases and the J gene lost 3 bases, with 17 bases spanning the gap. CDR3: CASSQDPRQINQPQHF. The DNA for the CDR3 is TGTGCCAGCAGCCAAGATCCCCGACAGATCAATCAGCCCCAGCATTTT.

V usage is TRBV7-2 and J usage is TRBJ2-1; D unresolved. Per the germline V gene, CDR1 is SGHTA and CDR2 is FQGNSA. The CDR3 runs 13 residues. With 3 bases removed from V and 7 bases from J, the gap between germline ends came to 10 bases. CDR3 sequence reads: CASSFSQRNEQFF. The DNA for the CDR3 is TGTGCCAGCAGCTTTAGCCAACGTAATGAGCAGTTCTTC.

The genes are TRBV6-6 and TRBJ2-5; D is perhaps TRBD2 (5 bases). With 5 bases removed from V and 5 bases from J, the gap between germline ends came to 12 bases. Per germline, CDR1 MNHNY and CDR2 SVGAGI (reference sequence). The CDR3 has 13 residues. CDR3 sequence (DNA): TGTGCCAGCAGTCCTACGCGGGTCGAGACCCAGTACTTC. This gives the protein CASSPTRVETQYF.

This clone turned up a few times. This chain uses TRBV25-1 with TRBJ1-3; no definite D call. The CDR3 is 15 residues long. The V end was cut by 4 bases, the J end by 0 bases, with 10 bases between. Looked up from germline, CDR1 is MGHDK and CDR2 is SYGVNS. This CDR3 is CASSAPGISGNTIYF. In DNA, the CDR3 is TGTGCCAGCAGTGCCCCGGGTATCTCTGGAAACACCATATATTTT.

The CDR3 DNA sequence: TGTGCCAGCAGCTTTCTTGCTACCCAAATTTACGAGCAGTACTTC. This translates into CASSFLATQIYEQYF. The V gene is TRBV11-2, the J gene TRBJ2-7, with unresolved D. With 3 bases removed from V and 4 bases from J, the gap between germline ends came to 16 bases. The germline CDR1 and CDR2 sequences are SGHAT and FQNNGV. The CDR3 has 15 residues. The complete variable domain, with remaining parts taken from reference TRBV11-2 and TRBJ2-7, reads EAGVAQSPRYKIIEKRQSVAFWCNPISGHATLYWYQQILGQGPKLLIQFQNNGVVDDSQLPKDRFSAERLKGVDSTLKIQPAKLEDSAVYLCASSFLATQIYEQYFGPGTRLTVT.

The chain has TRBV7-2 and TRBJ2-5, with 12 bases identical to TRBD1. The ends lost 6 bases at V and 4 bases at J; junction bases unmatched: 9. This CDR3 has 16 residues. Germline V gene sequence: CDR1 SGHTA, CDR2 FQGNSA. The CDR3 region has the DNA TGTGCCAGCAGGCTAGGAGGGACAGGGGGCCGAGAGACCCAGTACTTC. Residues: CASRLGGTGGRETQYF.

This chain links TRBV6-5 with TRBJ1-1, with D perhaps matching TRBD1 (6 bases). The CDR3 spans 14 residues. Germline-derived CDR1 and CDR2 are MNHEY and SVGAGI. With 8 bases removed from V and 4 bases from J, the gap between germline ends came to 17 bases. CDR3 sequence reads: CASRRRRGGTEAFF. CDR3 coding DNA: TGTGCCAGCCGCCGTCGGAGAGGGGGCACTGAAGCTTTCTTT.